Each of the 15 T cell receptor beta chains below was sequenced from the same sample in a study of blood T cell repertoires in COVID-19. The table came from immunoSEQ multiplex PCR; TCRdb's copy has only in-frame clones and leaves some out. The repertoire holds fewer than 250,000 clones, around 90% seen once, with more than 0.8% in the top ten. The material sequenced was peripheral blood. The receptors come from a man under 40 with COVID-19, enrolled during active disease.

The chain links TRBV7-7 to TRBJ2-1, with D unclear. Germline V gene lookup returns CDR1 SSHAT and CDR2 FNYEAQ (reference sequence). The V end was cut by 5 bases, the J end by 8 bases, with 16 bases between. The CDR3 is 14 residues long. CDR3 sequence reads: CASSLRPSGDEQFF. The CDR3 nucleotides read TGTGCCAGCAGCCTAAGACCGTCTGGAGATGAGCAGTTCTTC. Drawing the rest from reference TRBV7-7 and TRBJ2-1, the complete variable domain is GAGVSQSPRYKVTKRGQDVTLRCDPISSHATLYWYQQALGQGPEFLTYFNYEAQPDKSGLPSDRFSAERPEGSISTLTIQRTEQRDSAMYRCASSLRPSGDEQFFGPGTRLTVL.

The chain links TRBV13 to TRBJ1-3, with D hard to call. The germline gives CDR1 PRHDT, CDR2 FYEKMQ (reference sequence). CDR3 size: 13 residues. V was clipped by 2 bases and J by 9 bases, with 11 bases between them. CDR3 DNA sequence: TGTGCCAGCAGCTTACGGTCGTCTACCACCATATATTTT. Its translation is CASSLRSSTTIYF. The full variable domain, in which reference TRBV13 and TRBJ1-3 provide the parts outside the CDR3, is AAGVIQSPRHLIKEKRETATLKCYPIPRHDTVYWYQQGPGQDPQFLISFYEKMQSDKGSIPDRFSAQQFSDYHSELNMSSLELGDSALYFCASSLRSSTTIYFGEGSWLTVV.

The chain recombines TRBV19 with TRBJ1-1; TRBD1 matches 7 bases. The germline CDR1 and CDR2 sequences are LNHDA and SQIVND (reference sequence). This CDR3 is built from 15 residues. V was clipped by 6 bases and J by 1 base; unmatched bases: 8. The CDR3 DNA is TGTGCCAGTAGGGTTACGGGACAGCCGAACACTGAAGCTTTCTTT. Protein sequence: CASRVTGQPNTEAFF.

V is TRBV12-3 or TRBV12-4 and J is TRBJ1-2; 7 nucleotides match TRBD1. The CDR3 has 13 amino acids. V gave up 4 bases and J gave up 8 bases; unmatched junction bases: 7. As DNA, the CDR3 is TGTGCCAGCAGTTCCAGGGGGTGGGAGGGCTACACCTTC. Amino acids: CASSSRGWEGYTF.

The V gene is TRBV25-1, the J gene TRBJ2-5, with 11 nucleotides matching TRBD1. CDR1 is MGHDK, CDR2 SYGVNS, per germline. This CDR3 comprises 16 residues. The ends lost 8 bases at V and 2 bases at J; junction bases unmatched: 10. The CDR3 region is CASEERTGGEQETQYF. CDR3 coding DNA: TGTGCCAGCGAGGAGCGGACAGGGGGCGAACAAGAGACCCAGTACTTC.

The chain links TRBV19 to TRBJ1-2; unclear D gene. CDR1 is LNHDA, CDR2 SQIVND, per germline (reference sequence). Trimming took off 4 bases at V and 4 bases at J, with 10 bases between the two ends. The CDR3 is 13 residues long. The DNA of the CDR3 is TGTGCCAGTAGTAACCACATGGCCTATGGCTACACCTTC. Translation: CASSNHMAYGYTF.

V gene TRBV3-1 (or the pseudogene TRBV3-2) combines with J gene TRBJ1-6, with D possibly TRBD1 on 5 matching bases. Germline CDR1 is LGHDT and CDR2 is YNNKEL (reference sequence). V was clipped by 4 bases and J by 7 bases, with 14 bases between them. This CDR3 contains 15 residues. The CDR3 DNA reads TGTGCCAGCAGCCCCCAGCCCGGGGGGAATTCACCCCTCCACTTT. Protein product: CASSPQPGGNSPLHF.

This clone was recorded a few times. V is TRBV11-3 and J is TRBJ2-7; possible D gene TRBD1, 6 bases. The CDR3 runs to 19 residues. V lost 5 bases, J lost 4 bases, and 30 bases lay in between. Germline V gene lookup returns CDR1 SGHNT and CDR2 YENEEA. The CDR3 sequence is CASSPDRWAASRGGYEQYF. Written as DNA, the CDR3 is TGTGCCAGCAGCCCCGACAGGTGGGCGGCATCGAGAGGGGGTTACGAGCAGTACTTC.

CDR3 in DNA: TGTGCCAGCGCCCGGACAGGGGAGAATTCACCCCTCCACTTT. Translated, it gives CASARTGENSPLHF. The chain has TRBV3-1 (or the pseudogene TRBV3-2) and TRBJ1-6; TRBD1 matches at 9 bases. J lost 7 bases, V lost 8 bases, and 6 bases had no gene match. Germline V lookup: CDR1 LGHDT, CDR2 YNNKEL (reference sequence). The CDR3 sequence is 14 residues long.

Worth noting for this clone: In the same sample, other DNA sequences code for this CDR3. V usage is TRBV3-1 (or the pseudogene TRBV3-2) and J usage is TRBJ1-5, with 10 bases matching TRBD1. Germline V gene lookup returns CDR1 LGHDT and CDR2 YNNKEL (reference sequence). The CDR3 covers 15 residues. The trim removed 3 bases at V and 4 bases at J, leaving 3 bases unmatched. The CDR3 DNA reads as TGTGCCAGCAGCCAGACAGGGGGCGGGAATCAGCCCCAGCATTTT. Its translation is CASSQTGGGNQPQHF.

V gene TRBV5-1 combines with J gene TRBJ1-2, with D maybe TRBD1 (6 bases). The V end was cut by 0 bases, the J end by 7 bases, with 10 bases between. The CDR3 contains 13 residues. Germline-derived CDR1 and CDR2 are SGHRS and YFSETQ. In nucleotides, the CDR3 is TGCGCCAGCAGCTTGGCCAGGGGCGGTGGCTACACCTTC. Translating it yields CASSLARGGGYTF.

This chain links TRBV15 with TRBJ1-6; a weak D match, TRBD1 (5 bases). V was shortened by 0 bases and J by 7 bases, with 10 bases between the two germline ends. The CDR3 covers 15 residues. CDR1 and CDR2 from the germline V gene are LNHNV and YYDKDF (reference sequence). This CDR3 reads CATSRDGRGNSPLHF. The CDR3 bases are TGTGCCACCAGCAGAGATGGGCGGGGCAATTCACCCCTCCACTTT.

The rearrangement joins TRBV30 to TRBJ2-3, with D possibly TRBD1 on 5 matching bases. The V and J ends lost 3 bases and 14 bases respectively, with 15 bases between them. The germline gives CDR1 GTSNPN, CDR2 SVGIG (reference sequence). The length of the CDR3 is 11 residues. The CDR3 DNA sequence: TGTGCCTGGAGAGGGGCAGGGCTAGTGTATTTT. This encodes CAWRGAGLVYF.

This chain uses TRBV7-6 with TRBJ1-3; no reliable D call. Between the trimmed V and J ends, which lost 1 base and 0 bases, there was a span of 7 bases. Germline-derived CDR1 and CDR2 are SGHVS and FNYEAQ. This CDR3 is built from 15 residues. The CDR3 bases are TGTGCCAGCAGCTTAGGCGGCTACTCTGGAAACACCATATATTTT. It is translated as CASSLGGYSGNTIYF.

The J gene is TRBJ1-6, the V gene TRBV5-1, with D perhaps TRBD1 (5 bases). This CDR3 spans 15 amino acids. V lost 0 bases and J 7 bases, leaving 11 bases between the germline ends. Per the germline V gene, CDR1 is SGHRS and CDR2 is YFSETQ. The CDR3 reads CASSLARGENSPLHF. Written as DNA, the CDR3 is TGCGCCAGCAGCTTGGCGCGGGGGGAAAATTCACCCCTCCACTTT.